The entry below describes one TCR beta chain. Its antigen is unidentified. This sample stems from a study of response to subunit inactivated influenza vaccine. CDR3 size: 20 residues. In germline, CDR1 is LNHNV, CDR2 YYDKDF (reference sequence). Germline trimming cut 3 bases from V and 5 bases from J; bases unmatched to any gene: 19. TCRdb recomputed calls from the RT-PCR reads with MiXCR, one row per CDR3 protein. The sample comprises approximately 700,000 distinct CDR3 sequences, about 14% of which are singletons, and 6% to 7% rests with the top ten. Study-wide findings and caveats: Authors suggested seasonal influenza vaccinations each recruit few new T cells.

This TCR derives from a man aged 50-59 years who received an inactivated influenza vaccine. The material was PBMCs from blood, obtained less than 15 days before vaccination. This chain connects TRBV15 to TRBJ2-2, with 9 bases fitting TRBD1. The chain's CDR3 is CATSSLLRGHGTGRTGELFF. As DNA, the CDR3 is TGTGCCACCAGCAGCCTCCTCAGGGGCCACGGGACAGGGAGGACCGGGGAGCTGTTTTTT.